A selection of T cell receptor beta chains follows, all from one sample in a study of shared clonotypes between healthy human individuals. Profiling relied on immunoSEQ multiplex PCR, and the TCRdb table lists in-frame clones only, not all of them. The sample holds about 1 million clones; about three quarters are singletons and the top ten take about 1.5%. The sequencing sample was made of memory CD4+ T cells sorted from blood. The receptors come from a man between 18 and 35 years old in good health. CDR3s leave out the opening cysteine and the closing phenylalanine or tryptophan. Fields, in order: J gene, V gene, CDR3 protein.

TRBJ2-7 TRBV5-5 ASSRGTATRIPGGQY
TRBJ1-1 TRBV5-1 ASSSKTGNMNTEAF
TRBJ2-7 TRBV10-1 ASIPAVPMRSSYEQY
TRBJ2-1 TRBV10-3 AISRSQQGRAYNEQF
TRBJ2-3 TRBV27 ASSSAGAVTQY
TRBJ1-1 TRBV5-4 ASSNGRGFTEAF
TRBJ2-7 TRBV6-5 ASRLGLAGSYEQY
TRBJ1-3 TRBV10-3 AISGPASGNTIY
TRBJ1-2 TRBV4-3 ASSQELGHLYGYT
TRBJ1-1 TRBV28 ASSTPGRGVTEAF
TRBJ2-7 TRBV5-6 ASSLKGAGGGHEQY
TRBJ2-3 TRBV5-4 ASSLPGTSVTDTQY
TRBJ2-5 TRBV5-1 ASSSGAEETQY
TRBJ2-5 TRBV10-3 AIRGWGQETQY
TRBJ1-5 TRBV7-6 ASSAGGLGPQH
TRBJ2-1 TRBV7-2 ASTRDELYNEQF
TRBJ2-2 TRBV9 ASSVDRTGGTGELF
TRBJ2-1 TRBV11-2 ASTPPVGGAYNEQF
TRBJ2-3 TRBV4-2 ASSRAGTSGGTTDTQY